This T cell receptor (beta chain) was recorded in a study of graft-versus-host responses after intestinal transplantation. About the study: Grafts were multivisceral, liver-intestinal, or isolated intestinal. Every recipient underwent anti-thymocyte globulin induction, then tacrolimus and steroids for roughly 3 years. Study outcomes and limitations: Recipient marrow harbored GvH clones, some of which surfaced first in ileum or blood. Within allografts, high graft-versus-host to host-versus-graft clonal ratios were seen among patients with graft-donor T cell macrochimerism.

Comment on this clone: Its cognate antigen is unknown.

TCRdb's table, derived via immunoSEQ multiplex PCR, lists solely in-frame clones and lacks some. In the table there are approximately 25,000 clones, 80% to 95% of which are singletons. Sequences were derived from PBMCs, sampled 18 days after transplant. The source of this sequence is a human patient who received an intestinal transplant, so some T cells may come from the graft donor.

As DNA, the CDR3 is TGTGCCAGCAGCCCTCGCACAGTAACCCGATACGAGCAGTACTTC. This gives the protein CASSPRTVTRYEQYF. V is TRBV5-6 and J is TRBJ2-7; D remains unclear. Per germline, CDR1 SGHDT and CDR2 YYEEEE. V was cut by 4 bases and J by 4 bases, with 18 bases left in between. CDR3 length equals 15 residues. The complete variable domain, with remaining parts taken from reference TRBV5-6 and TRBJ2-7, reads DAGVTQSPTHLIKTRGQQVTLRCSPKSGHDTVSWYQQALGQGPQFIFQYYEEEERQRGNFPDRFSGHQFPNYSSELNVNALLLGDSALYLCASSPRTVTRYEQYFGPGTRLTVT.